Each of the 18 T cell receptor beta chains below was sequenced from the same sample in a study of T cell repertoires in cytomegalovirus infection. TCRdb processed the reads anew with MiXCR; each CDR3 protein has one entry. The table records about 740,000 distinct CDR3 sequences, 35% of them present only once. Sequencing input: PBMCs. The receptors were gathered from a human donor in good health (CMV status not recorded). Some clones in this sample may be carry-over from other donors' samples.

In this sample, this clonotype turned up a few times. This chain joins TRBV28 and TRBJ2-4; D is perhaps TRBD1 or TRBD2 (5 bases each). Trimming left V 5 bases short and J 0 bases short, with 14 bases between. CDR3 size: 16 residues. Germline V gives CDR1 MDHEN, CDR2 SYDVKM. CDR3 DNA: TGTGCCAGCAGTAACCTGAGGGGAATAGCCAAAAACATTCAGTACTTC. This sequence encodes CASSNLRGIAKNIQYF.

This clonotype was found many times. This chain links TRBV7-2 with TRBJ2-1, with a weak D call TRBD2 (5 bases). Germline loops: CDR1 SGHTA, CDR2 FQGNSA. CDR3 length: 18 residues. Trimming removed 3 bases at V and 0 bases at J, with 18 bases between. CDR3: CASSLRSFRGSSYNEQFF. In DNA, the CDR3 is TGTGCCAGCAGCTTGCGCTCTTTCCGGGGTAGCTCCTACAATGAGCAGTTCTTC.

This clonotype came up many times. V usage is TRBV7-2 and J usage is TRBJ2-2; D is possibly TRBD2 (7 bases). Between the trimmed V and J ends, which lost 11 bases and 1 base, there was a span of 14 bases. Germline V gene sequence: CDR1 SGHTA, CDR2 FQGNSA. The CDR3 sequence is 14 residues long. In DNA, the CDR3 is TGTGCCGGGAGGGAGGGACAGAACACCGGGGAGCTGTTTTTT. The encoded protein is CAGREGQNTGELFF.

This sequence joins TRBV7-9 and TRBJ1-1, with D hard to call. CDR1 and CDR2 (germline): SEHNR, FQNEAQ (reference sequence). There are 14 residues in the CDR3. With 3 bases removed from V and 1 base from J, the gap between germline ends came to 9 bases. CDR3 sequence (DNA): TGTGCCAGCAGCTTTCCGGCAGGGAACACTGAAGCTTTCTTT. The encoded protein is CASSFPAGNTEAFF.

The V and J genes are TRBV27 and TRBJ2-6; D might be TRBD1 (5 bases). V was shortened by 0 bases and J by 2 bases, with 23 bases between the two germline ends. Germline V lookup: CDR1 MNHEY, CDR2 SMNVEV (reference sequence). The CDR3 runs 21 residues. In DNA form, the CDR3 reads TGTGCCAGCAGTTTATCTGCCACATTGACTCAGGGTTTCCCTGGGGCCAACGTCCTGACTTTC. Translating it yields CASSLSATLTQGFPGANVLTF.

The CDR3 loop reads CASRGGLAGPSYNEQFF. CDR3 DNA sequence: TGTGCCAGCAGAGGAGGACTAGCGGGACCCTCCTACAATGAGCAGTTCTTC. The chain couples TRBV12-3 or TRBV12-4 to TRBJ2-1; 12 nucleotides match TRBD2. The CDR3 loop spans 17 amino acids. V lost 6 bases and J lost 0; bases outside the gene matches: 6.

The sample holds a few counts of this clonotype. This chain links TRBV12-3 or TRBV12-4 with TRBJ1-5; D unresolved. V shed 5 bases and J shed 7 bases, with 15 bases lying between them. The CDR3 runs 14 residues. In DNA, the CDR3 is TGTGCCAGCAGTCCACACGGGCCGGAACAGCCCCAGCATTTT. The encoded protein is CASSPHGPEQPQHF.

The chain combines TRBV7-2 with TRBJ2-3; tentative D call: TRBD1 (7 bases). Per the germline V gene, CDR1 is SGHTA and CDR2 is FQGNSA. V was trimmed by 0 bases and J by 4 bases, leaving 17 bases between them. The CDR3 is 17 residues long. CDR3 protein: CASSLANAGGSSDTQYF. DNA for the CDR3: TGTGCCAGCAGCTTAGCGAACGCAGGGGGGAGTTCAGATACGCAGTATTTT.

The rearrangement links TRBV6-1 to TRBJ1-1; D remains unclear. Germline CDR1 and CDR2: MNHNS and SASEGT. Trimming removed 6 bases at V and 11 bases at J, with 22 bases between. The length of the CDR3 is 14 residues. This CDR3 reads CASRSVQAAIWAFF. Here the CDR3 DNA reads TGTGCCAGCAGGTCCGTACAAGCCGCGATTTGGGCTTTCTTT.

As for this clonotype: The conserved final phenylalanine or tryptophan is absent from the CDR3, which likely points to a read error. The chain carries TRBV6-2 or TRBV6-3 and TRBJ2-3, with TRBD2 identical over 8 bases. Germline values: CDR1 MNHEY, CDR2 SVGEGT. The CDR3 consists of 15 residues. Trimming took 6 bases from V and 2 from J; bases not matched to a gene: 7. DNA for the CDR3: TGTGCCAGCAGCCCACTAGCGGACCCCACAGATACGCAGTATTCT. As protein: CASSPLADPTDTQYS.

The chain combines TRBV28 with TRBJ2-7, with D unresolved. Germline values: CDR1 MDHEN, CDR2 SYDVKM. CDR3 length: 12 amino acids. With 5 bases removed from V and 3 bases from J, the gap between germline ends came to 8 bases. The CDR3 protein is CASSDPSYEQYF. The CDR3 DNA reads TGTGCCAGCAGTGACCCCAGCTACGAGCAGTACTTC. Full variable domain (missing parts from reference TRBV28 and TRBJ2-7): DVKVTQSSRYLVKRTGEKVFLECVQDMDHENMFWYRQDPGLGLRLIYFSYDVKMKEKGDIPEGYSVSREKKERFSLILESASTNQTSMYLCASSDPSYEQYFGPGTRLTVT.

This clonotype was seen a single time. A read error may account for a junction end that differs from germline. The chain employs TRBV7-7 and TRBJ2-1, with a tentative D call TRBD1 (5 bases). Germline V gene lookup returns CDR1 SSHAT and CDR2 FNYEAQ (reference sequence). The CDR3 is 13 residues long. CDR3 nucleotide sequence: TGTGCTAGCAGCCTAACCCAGGGCCATGAGCAGTTCTTC. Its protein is CASSLTQGHEQFF.

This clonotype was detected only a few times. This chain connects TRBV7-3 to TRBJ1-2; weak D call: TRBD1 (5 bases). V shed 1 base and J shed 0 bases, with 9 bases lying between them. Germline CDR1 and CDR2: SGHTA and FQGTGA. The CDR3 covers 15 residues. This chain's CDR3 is CASSLMGGPNYGYTF. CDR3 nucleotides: TGTGCCAGCAGCTTAATGGGGGGACCTAACTATGGCTACACCTTC.

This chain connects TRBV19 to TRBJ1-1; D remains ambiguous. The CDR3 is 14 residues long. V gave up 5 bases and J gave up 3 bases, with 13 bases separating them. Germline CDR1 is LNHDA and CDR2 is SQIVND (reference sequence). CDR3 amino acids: CASSYRVRDTEAFF. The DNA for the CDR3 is TGTGCCAGTAGTTACCGGGTACGGGACACTGAAGCTTTCTTT.

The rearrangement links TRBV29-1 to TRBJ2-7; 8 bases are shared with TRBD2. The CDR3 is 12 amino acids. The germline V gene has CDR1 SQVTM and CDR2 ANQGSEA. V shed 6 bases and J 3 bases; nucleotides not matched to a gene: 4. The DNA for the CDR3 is TGCAGCGTACCAGCGGGGGACTACGAGCAGTACTTC. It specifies CSVPAGDYEQYF.

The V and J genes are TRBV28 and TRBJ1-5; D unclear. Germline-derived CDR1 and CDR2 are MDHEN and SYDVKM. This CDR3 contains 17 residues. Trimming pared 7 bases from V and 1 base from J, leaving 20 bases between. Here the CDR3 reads CASTPVEGRMSNQPQHF. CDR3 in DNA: TGTGCCAGCACCCCAGTTGAGGGAAGGATGAGCAATCAGCCCCAGCATTTT.

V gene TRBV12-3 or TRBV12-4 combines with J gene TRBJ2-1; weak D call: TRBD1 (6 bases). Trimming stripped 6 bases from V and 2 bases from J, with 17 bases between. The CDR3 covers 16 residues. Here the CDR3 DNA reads TGTGCCAGCAGGCCTACAGGGTACACCACCTACAATGAGCAGTTCTTC. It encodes CASRPTGYTTYNEQFF.

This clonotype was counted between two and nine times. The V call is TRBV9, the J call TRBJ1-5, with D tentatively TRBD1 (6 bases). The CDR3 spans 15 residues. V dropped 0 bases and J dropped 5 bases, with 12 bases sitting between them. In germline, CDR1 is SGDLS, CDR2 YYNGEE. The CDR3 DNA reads TGTGCCAGCAGCGTAGCGGCAGGGGAGGATCAGCCCCAGCATTTT. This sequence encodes CASSVAAGEDQPQHF.